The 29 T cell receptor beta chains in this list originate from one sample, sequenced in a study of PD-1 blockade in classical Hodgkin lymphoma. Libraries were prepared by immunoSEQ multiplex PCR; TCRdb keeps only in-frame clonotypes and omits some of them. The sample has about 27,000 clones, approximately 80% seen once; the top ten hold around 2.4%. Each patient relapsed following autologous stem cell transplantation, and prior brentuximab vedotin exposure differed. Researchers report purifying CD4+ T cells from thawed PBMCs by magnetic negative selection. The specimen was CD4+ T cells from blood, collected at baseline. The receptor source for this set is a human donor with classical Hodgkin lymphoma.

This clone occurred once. CDR3 loop: CASSEVWVGASTDTQYF. The CDR3, as DNA: TGTGCCAGCAGTGAAGTGTGGGTAGGCGCAAGCACAGATACGCAGTATTTT. The rearrangement uses TRBV6-1 and TRBJ2-3; no firm D call. Germline V CDR1 and CDR2: MNHNS, SASEGT. The CDR3 runs to 17 residues. The V end lost 1 base, the J end lost 0 bases, and 14 bases lay between the germline ends.

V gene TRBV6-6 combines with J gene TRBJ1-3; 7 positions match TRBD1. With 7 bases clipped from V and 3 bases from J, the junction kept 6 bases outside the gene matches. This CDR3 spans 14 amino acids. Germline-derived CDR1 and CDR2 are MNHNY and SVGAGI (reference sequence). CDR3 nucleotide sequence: TGTGCCAGCATCGAGGGGGCGCGTGGAAACACCATATATTTT. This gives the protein CASIEGARGNTIYF.

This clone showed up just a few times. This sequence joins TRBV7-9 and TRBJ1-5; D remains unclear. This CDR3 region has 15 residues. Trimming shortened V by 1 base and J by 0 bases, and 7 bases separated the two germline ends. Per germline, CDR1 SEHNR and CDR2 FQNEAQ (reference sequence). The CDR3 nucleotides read TGTGCCAGCAGCTTAGGAGTGACTAGCAATCAGCCCCAGCATTTT. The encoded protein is CASSLGVTSNQPQHF.

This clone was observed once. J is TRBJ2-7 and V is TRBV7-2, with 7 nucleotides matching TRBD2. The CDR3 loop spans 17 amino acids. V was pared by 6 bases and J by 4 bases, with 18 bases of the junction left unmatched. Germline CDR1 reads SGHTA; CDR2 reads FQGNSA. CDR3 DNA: TGTGCCAGCAGTCCAGACACCGGGGCGGGGGACCGATACGAGCAGTACTTC. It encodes CASSPDTGAGDRYEQYF.

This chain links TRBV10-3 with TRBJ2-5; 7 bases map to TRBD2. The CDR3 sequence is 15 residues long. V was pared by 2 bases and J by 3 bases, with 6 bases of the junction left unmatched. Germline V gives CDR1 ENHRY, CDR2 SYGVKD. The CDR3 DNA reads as TGTGCCATCAGTGAGCGGGATGGGGGGGAAGAGACCCAGTACTTC. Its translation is CAISERDGGEETQYF.

Here the CDR3 reads CASSRMSSGNTIYF. The DNA for the CDR3 is TGTGCCAGTAGTCGAATGAGCTCTGGAAACACCATATATTTT. The V and J genes are TRBV19 and TRBJ1-3, with unresolved D. The germline V and J ends were trimmed by 5 bases and 0 bases, with 8 bases remaining between them. CDR1 is LNHDA and CDR2 is SQIVND in the germline V gene (reference sequence). This CDR3 spans 14 amino acids. Together with reference TRBV19 and TRBJ1-3, the CDR3 gives the full variable domain: DGGITQSPKYLFRKEGQNVTLSCEQNLNHDAMYWYRQDPGQGLRLIYYSQIVNDFQKGDIAEGYSVSREKKESFPLTVTSAQKNPTAFYLCASSRMSSGNTIYFGEGSWLTVV.

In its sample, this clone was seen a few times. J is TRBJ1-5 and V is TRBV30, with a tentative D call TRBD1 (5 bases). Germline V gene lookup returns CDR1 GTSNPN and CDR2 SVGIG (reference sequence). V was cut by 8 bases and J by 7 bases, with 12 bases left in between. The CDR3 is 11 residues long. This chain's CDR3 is CAATWGQPQHF. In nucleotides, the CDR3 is TGTGCCGCGACCTGGGGCCAGCCCCAGCATTTT.

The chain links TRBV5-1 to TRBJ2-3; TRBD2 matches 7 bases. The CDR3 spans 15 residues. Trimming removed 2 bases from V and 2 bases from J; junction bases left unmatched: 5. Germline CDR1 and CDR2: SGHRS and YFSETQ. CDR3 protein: CASSFSGGSTDTQYF. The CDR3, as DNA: TGCGCCAGCAGCTTTTCGGGGGGATCCACAGATACGCAGTATTTT.

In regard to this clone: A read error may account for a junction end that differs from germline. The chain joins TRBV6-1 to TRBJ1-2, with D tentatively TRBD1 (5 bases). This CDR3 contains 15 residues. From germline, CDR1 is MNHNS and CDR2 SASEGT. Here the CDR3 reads CASREGLISNHGYTF. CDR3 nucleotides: TGTGCCAGCAGAGAGGGACTGATATCTAACCATGGCTACACCTTC.

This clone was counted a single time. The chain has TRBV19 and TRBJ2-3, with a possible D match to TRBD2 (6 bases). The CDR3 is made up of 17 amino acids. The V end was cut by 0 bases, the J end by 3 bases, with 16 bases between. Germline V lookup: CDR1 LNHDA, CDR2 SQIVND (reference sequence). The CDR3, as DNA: TGTGCCAGTAGTATAGATCTTGCCCCTCGGGAGACAGATACGCAGTATTTT. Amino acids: CASSIDLAPRETDTQYF.

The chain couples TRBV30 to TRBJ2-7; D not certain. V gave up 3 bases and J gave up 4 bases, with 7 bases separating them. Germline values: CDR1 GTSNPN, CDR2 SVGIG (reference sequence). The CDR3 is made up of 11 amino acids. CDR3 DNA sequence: TGTGCCTGGAGAAGGATTTACGAGCAGTACTTC. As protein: CAWRRIYEQYF.

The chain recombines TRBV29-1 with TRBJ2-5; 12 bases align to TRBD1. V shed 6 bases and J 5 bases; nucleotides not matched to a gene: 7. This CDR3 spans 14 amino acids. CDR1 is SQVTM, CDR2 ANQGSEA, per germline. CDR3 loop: CSVTGTGGGETQYF. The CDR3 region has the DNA TGCAGCGTCACCGGGACAGGGGGCGGCGAGACCCAGTACTTC.

CDR3 nucleotides: TGTGCCAGCAGTTTATTATATGGGACAGGGGGCACCGGGGAGCTGTTTTTT. Translated: CASSLLYGTGGTGELFF. The V and J genes are TRBV28 and TRBJ2-2; the match to TRBD1 covers 11 bases. Trimming at V came to 1 base and at J to 4 bases, leaving 5 bases not matched to a gene. CDR1 and CDR2 (germline): MDHEN, SYDVKM. There are 17 residues in the CDR3. Filled out from reference TRBV28 and TRBJ2-2, the complete variable domain reads DVKVTQSSRYLVKRTGEKVFLECVQDMDHENMFWYRQDPGLGLRLIYFSYDVKMKEKGDIPEGYSVSREKKERFSLILESASTNQTSMYLCASSLLYGTGGTGELFFGEGSRLTVL.

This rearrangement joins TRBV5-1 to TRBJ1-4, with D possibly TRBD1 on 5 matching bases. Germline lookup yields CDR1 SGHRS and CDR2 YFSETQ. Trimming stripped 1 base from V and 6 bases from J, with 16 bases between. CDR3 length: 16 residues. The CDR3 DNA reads TGCGCCAGCAGCTTGCAAGGCGGGACGGGGGATGAAAAACTGTTTTTT. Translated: CASSLQGGTGDEKLFF.

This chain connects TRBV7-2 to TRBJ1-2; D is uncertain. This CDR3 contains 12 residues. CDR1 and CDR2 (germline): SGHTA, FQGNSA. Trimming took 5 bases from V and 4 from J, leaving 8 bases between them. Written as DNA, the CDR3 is TGTGCCAGCAGCCTCCGCGGCTATGGCTACACCTTC. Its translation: CASSLRGYGYTF.

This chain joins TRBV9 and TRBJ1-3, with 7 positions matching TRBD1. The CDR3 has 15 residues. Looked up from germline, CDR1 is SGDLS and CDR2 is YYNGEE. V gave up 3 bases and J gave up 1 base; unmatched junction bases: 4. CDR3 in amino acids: CASSAQTGSGNTIYF. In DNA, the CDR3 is TGTGCCAGCAGCGCCCAGACAGGGTCTGGAAACACCATATATTTT. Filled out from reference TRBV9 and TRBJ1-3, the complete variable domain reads DSGVTQTPKHLITATGQRVTLRCSPRSGDLSVYWYQQSLDQGLQFLIQYYNGEERAKGNILERFSAQQFPDLHSELNLSSLELGDSALYFCASSAQTGSGNTIYFGEGSWLTVV.

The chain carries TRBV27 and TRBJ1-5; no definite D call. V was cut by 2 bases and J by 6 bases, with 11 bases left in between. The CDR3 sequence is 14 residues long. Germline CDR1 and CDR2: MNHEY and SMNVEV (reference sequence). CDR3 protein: CASSLTGVVQPQHF. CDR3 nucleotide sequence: TGTGCCAGCAGTTTAACTGGGGTGGTTCAGCCCCAGCATTTT.

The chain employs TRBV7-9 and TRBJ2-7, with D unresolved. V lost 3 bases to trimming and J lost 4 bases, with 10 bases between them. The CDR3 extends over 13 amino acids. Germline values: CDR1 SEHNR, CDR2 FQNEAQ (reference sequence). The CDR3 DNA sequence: TGTGCCAGCAGCTTCCAAATAGATTACGAGCAGTACTTC. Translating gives CASSFQIDYEQYF.

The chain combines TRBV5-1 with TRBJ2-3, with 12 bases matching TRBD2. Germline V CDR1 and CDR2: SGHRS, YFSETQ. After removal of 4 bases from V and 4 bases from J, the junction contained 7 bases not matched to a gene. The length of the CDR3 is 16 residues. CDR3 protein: CASSRLTSGGPDTQYF. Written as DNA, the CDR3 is TGCGCCAGCAGCCGCCTCACTAGCGGGGGGCCAGATACGCAGTATTTT.

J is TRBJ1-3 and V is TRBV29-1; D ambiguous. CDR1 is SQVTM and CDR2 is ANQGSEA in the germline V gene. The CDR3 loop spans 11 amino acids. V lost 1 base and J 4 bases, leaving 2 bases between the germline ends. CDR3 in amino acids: CSVEAGNTIYF. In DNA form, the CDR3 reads TGCAGCGTTGAAGCCGGAAACACCATATATTTT.

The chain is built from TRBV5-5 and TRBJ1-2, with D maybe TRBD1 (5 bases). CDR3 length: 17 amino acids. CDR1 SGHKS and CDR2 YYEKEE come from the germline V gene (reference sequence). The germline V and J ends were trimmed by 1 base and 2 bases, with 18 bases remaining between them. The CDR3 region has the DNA TGTGCCAGCAGCTTGCAAGGGGAGCCCACTTTGAACTATGGCTACACCTTC. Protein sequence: CASSLQGEPTLNYGYTF.

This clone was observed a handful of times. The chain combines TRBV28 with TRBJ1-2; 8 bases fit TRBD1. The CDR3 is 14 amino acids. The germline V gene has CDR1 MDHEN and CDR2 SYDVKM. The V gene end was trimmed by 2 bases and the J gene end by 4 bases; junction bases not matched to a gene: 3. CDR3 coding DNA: TGTGCCAGCAGTTTAGACAGGGGAGTCTATGGCTACACCTTC. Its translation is CASSLDRGVYGYTF.

The CDR3 region has the DNA TGTGCCAGCAGCTTGTCCGGACAGTGGAGCTCCTATAATTCACCCCTCCACTTT. Translating it yields CASSLSGQWSSYNSPLHF. V usage is TRBV5-4 and J usage is TRBJ1-6, with a possible D match to TRBD1 (6 bases). Germline lookup yields CDR1 SGHNT and CDR2 YYREEE (reference sequence). Trimming shortened V by 1 base and J by 0 bases, and 14 bases separated the two germline ends. CDR3 size: 18 residues.

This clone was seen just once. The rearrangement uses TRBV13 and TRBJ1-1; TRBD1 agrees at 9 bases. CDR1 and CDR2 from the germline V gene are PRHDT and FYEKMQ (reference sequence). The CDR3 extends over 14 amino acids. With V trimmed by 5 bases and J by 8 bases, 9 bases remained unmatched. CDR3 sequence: CASSPGRTGAEAFF. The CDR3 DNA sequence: TGTGCCAGCAGCCCCGGGAGGACAGGGGCCGAAGCTTTCTTT.

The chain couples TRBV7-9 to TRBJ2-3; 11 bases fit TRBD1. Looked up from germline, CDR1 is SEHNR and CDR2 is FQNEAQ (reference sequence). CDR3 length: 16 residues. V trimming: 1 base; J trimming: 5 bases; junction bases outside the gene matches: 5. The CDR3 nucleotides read TGTGCCAGCAGCTTAGACGGGACAGGGGGGGGAGATACGCAGTATTTT. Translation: CASSLDGTGGGDTQYF.

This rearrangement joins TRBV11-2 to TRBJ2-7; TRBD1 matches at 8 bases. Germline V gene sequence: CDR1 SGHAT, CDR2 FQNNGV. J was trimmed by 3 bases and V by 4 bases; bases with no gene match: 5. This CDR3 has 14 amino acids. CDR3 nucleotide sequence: TGTGCCAGCAGCTCCGGACAGGGAAGCTACGAGCAGTACTTC. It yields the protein CASSSGQGSYEQYF.

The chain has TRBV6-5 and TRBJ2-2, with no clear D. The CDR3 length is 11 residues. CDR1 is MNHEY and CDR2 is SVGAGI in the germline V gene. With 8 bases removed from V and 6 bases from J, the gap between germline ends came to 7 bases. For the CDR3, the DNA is TGTGCCAGCCTTAAGGCCGGGGAGCTGTTTTTT. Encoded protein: CASLKAGELFF.

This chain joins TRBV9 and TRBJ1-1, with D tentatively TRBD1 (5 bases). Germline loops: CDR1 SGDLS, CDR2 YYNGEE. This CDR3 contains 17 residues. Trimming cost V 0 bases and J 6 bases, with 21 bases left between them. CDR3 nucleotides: TGTGCCAGCAGCGTAGACCTAGTGGAGGGGTTCGGAGCTGAAGCTTTCTTT. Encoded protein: CASSVDLVEGFGAEAFF.

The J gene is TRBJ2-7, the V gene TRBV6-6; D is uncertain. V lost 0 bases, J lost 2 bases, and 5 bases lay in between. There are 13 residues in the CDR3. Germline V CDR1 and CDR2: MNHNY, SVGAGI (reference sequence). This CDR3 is CASSYSWTYEQYF. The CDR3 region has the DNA TGTGCCAGCAGTTACTCTTGGACCTACGAGCAGTACTTC.